This T cell receptor beta chain derives from a study of OX40 agonist ivuxolimab in advanced cancers. Study-level findings and limits: More expanded clones were found, on average, in CD8+ than in CD4+ T cells. It was not determined which antigens were specifically recognized by the peripheral T cells that had undergone clonal expansion.

On this clone: The target antigen is unknown.

The germline CDR1 and CDR2 sequences are LGHNA and YNFKEQ. Losses at the gene ends were 3 bases for V and 1 base for J; bases not matched to a gene: 4. CDR3 length equals 15 residues. Sequencing used immunoSEQ multiplex PCR; TCRdb keeps in-frame clones, though not all of them. The sample lists roughly 86,000 clones; approximately 90% were seen once. This TCR was sampled from an adult with an advanced solid tumor such as melanoma, head and neck, liver or kidney cancer. The sequenced sample was CD4+ or CD8+ T cells sorted from blood, obtained in a trial of the OX40 agonist ivuxolimab. The V call is TRBV4-2, the J call TRBJ2-3, with 7 bases fitting TRBD2. The CDR3 protein is CASSQLLAGTDTQYF. CDR3 nucleotides: TGTGCCAGCAGCCAGCTCCTAGCGGGCACAGATACGCAGTATTTT.